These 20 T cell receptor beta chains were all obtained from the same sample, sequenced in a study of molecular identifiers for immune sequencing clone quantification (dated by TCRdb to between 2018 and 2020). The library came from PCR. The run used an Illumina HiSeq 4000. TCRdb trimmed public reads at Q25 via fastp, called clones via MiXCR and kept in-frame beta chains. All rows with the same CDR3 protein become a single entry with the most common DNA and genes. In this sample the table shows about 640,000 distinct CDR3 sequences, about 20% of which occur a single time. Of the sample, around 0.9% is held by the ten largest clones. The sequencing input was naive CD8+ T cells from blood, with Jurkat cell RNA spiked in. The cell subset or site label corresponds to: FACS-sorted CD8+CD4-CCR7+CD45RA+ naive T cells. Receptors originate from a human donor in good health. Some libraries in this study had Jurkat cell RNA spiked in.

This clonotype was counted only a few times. CDR3 DNA sequence: TGTGCCAGCAGCAGAGGGACAGGGGGTGGCGAGCAGTACTTC. It codes for CASSRGTGGGEQYF. The V gene is TRBV27, the J gene TRBJ2-7; TRBD1 matches 11 bases. V lost 6 bases, J lost 6 bases, and 7 bases stayed unmatched. Germline V gives CDR1 MNHEY, CDR2 SMNVEV (reference sequence). The CDR3 runs 14 residues.

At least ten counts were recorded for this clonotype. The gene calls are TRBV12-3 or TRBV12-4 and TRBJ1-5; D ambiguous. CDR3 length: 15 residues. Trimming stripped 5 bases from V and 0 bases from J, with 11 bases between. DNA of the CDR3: TGTGCCAGCAGTCCTAGTGGGTATAGCAATCAGCCCCAGCATTTT. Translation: CASSPSGYSNQPQHF.

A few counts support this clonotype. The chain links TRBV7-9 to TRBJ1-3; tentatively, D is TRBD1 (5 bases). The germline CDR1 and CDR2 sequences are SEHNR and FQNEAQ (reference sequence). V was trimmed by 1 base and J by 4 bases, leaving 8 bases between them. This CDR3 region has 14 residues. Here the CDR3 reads CASSLVGTGNTIYF. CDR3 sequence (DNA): TGTGCCAGCAGCTTAGTGGGGACCGGAAACACCATATATTTT.

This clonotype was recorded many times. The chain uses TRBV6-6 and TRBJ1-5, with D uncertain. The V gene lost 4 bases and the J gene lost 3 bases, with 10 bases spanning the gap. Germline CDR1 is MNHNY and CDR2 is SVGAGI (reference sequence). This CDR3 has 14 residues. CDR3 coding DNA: TGTGCCAGCAGTTTATGGCAAAACAATCAGCCCCAGCATTTT. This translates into CASSLWQNNQPQHF.

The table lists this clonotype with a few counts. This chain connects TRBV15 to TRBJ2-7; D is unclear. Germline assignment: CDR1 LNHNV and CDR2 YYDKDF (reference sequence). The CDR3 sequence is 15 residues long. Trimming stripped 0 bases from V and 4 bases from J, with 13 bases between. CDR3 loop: CATSRDQTSNYEQYF. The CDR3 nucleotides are TGTGCCACCAGCAGAGATCAGACCAGCAATTACGAGCAGTACTTC.

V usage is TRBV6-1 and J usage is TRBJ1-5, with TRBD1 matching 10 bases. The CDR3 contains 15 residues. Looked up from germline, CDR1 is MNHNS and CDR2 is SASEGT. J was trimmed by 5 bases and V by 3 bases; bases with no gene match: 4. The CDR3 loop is CASSEFGTGDQPQHF. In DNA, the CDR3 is TGTGCCAGCAGTGAGTTCGGGACAGGGGATCAGCCCCAGCATTTT.

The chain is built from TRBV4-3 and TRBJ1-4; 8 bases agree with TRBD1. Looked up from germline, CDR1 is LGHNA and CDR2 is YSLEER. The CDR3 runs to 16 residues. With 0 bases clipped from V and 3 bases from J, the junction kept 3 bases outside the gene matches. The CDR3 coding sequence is TGCGCCAGCAGCCAAGACAGGGGACAGGCTAATGAAAAACTGTTTTTT. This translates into CASSQDRGQANEKLFF.

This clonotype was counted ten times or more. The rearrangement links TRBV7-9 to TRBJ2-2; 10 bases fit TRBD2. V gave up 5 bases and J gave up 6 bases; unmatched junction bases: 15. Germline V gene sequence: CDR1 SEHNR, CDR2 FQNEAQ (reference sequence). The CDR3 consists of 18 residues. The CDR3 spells CASSTTPSGSSRAGELFF. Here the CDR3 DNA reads TGTGCCAGCAGCACAACCCCTAGCGGGAGCTCCCGTGCCGGGGAGCTGTTTTTT.

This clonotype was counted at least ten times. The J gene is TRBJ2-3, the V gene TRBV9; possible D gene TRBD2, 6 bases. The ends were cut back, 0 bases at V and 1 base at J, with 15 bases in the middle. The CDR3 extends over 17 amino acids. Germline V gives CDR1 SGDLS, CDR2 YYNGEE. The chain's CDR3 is CASSVDDGGMGTDTQYF. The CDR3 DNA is TGTGCCAGCAGCGTAGATGATGGGGGGATGGGCACAGATACGCAGTATTTT.

CDR3 DNA: TGTGCCAGCAGCAACAGTCCTAGCCCCACAGATACGCAGTATTTT. This codes for CASSNSPSPTDTQYF. This chain uses TRBV7-9 with TRBJ2-3; D is perhaps TRBD2 (5 bases). CDR1 SEHNR and CDR2 FQNEAQ come from the germline V gene (reference sequence). Trimming took 5 bases from V and 2 from J, leaving 14 bases between them. CDR3 length: 15 residues.

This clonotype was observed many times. The DNA of the CDR3 is TGTGCCAGCAGTTTTGGGGCCAACGTCCTGACTTTC. Its translation: CASSFGANVLTF. The chain couples TRBV12-3 or TRBV12-4 to TRBJ2-6; D gene uncertain. Trimming shortened V by 3 bases and J by 3 bases, and 0 bases separated the two germline ends. The CDR3 is made up of 12 amino acids.

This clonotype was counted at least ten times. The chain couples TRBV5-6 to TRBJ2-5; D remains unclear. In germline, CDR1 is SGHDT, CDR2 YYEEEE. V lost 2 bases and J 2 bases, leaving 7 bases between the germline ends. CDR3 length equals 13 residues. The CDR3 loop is CASSFNWQETQYF. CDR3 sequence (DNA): TGTGCCAGCAGCTTCAATTGGCAAGAGACCCAGTACTTC.

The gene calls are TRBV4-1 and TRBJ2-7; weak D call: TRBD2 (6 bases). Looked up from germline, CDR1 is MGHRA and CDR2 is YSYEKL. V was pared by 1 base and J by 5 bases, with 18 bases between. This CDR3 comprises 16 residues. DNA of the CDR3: TGCGCCAGCAGCCAAGCGAGTGAAGGACTATCCCACGAGCAGTACTTC. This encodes CASSQASEGLSHEQYF.

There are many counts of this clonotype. Here the CDR3 reads CASSVDTSGANVLTF. DNA of the CDR3: TGTGCCAGCAGCGTAGATACCTCTGGGGCCAACGTCCTGACTTTC. The rearrangement uses TRBV9 and TRBJ2-6; D is unresolved. The V end lost 0 bases, the J end lost 0 bases, and 4 bases lay between the germline ends. Looked up from germline, CDR1 is SGDLS and CDR2 is YYNGEE. The CDR3 has 15 amino acids.

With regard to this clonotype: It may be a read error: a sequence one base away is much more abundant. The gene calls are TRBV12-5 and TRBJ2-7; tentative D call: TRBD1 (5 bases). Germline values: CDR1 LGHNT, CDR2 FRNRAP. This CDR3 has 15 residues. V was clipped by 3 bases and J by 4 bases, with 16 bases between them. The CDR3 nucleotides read TGTGCTAGTGGTTTTCTCCAAAATCAGGGATACGAGCAGTACTTC. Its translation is CASGFLQNQGYEQYF.

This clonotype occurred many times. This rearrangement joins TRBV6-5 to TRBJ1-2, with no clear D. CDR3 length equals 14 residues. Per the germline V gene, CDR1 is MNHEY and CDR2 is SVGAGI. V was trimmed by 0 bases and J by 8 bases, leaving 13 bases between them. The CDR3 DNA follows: TGTGCCAGCAGTTACTCGGGAGAGGGAAGGGGCTACACCTTC. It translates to CASSYSGEGRGYTF.

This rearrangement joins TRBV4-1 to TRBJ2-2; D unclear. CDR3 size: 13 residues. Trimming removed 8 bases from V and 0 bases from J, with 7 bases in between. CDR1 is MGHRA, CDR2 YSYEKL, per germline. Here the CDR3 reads CASALSNTGELFF. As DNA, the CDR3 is TGCGCCAGCGCTCTCTCGAACACCGGGGAGCTGTTTTTT.

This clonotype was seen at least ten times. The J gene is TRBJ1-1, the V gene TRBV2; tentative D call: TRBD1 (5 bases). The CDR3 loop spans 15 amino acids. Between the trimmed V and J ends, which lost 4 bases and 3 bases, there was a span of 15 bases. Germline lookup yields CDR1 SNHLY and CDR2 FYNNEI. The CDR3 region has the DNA TGTGCCAGCAGTGCCAGGGTTCTGATGGACACTGAAGCTTTCTTT. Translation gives CASSARVLMDTEAFF. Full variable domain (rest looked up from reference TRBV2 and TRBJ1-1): EPEVTQTPSHQVTQMGQEVILRCVPISNHLYFYWYRQILGQKVEFLVSFYNNEISEKSEIFDDQFSVERPDGSNFTLKIRSTKLEDSAMYFCASSARVLMDTEAFFGQGTRLTVV.

The CDR3: CSATEWGSSTDTQYF. The CDR3 DNA sequence: TGCAGTGCTACAGAGTGGGGGTCTAGCACAGATACGCAGTATTTT. The genes are TRBV20-1 and TRBJ2-3, with D perhaps given as TRBD1 or TRBD2 (5 bases each). Trimming took off 4 bases at V and 0 bases at J, with 14 bases between the two ends. Germline V gene lookup returns CDR1 DFQATT and CDR2 SNEGSKA (reference sequence). CDR3 size: 15 residues.

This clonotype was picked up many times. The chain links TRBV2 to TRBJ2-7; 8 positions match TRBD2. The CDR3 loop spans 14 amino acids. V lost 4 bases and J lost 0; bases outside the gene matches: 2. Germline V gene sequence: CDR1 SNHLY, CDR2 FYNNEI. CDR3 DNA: TGTGCCAGCAGTGGGCGGGGGGACTCCTACGAGCAGTACTTC. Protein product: CASSGRGDSYEQYF.